This is a list of T cell receptor beta chains from one sample in a study of cytomegalovirus exposure and HLA in healthy donors. The protocol was immunoSEQ multiplex PCR, while the TCRdb copy is restricted to in-frame clones and leaves out a portion. The sample records 150,000 or so clones, approximately 78% being singletons. What was sequenced was PBMCs. Receptor source: a man aged 35 to 55 in good health and CMV-seropositive. Both conserved end residues are part of each CDR3. Fields, in order: CDR3 protein, CDR3 DNA, D gene, V gene, clone size, J gene. A D gene is named only where the DNA matches it firmly. Only some rows state a clone size, as once, few, many or a class for expanded clones.

CDR3aa: CASSDGGTGGTEAFF
CDR3nt: TGTGCCAGCAGTGATGGGGGGACAGGGGGCACTGAAGCTTTCTTT
d_gene: TRBD1
v_gene: TRBV6-1
abundance: -
j_gene: TRBJ1-1

CDR3aa: CASTTSGRTDTQYF
CDR3nt: TGTGCCAGCACCACTAGCGGGAGAACAGATACGCAGTATTTT
d_gene: TRBD2
v_gene: TRBV6-6
abundance: -
j_gene: TRBJ2-3

CDR3aa: CASSKTVNLNTEAFF
CDR3nt: TGTGCCAGCAGCAAGACAGTAAATCTGAACACTGAAGCTTTCTTT
d_gene: -
v_gene: TRBV9
abundance: -
j_gene: TRBJ1-1

CDR3aa: CASSLYGRTYEQYF
CDR3nt: TGTGCCAGCAGTTTATATGGCAGGACCTACGAGCAGTACTTC
d_gene: -
v_gene: TRBV28
abundance: -
j_gene: TRBJ2-7

CDR3aa: CASSPQTGQNTEAFF
CDR3nt: TGCGCCAGCAGCCCGCAGACAGGGCAGAACACTGAAGCTTTCTTT
d_gene: TRBD1
v_gene: TRBV4-1
abundance: -
j_gene: TRBJ1-1

CDR3aa: CASKGALAETYYEQYF
CDR3nt: TGTGCCTCCAAAGGGGCGCTGGCGGAGACCTATTACGAGCAGTACTTC
d_gene: -
v_gene: TRBV6-6
abundance: -
j_gene: TRBJ2-7

CDR3aa: CASSAEGGSGYNEQFF
CDR3nt: TGTGCCAGCAGCGCCGAGGGGGGTAGCGGGTACAATGAGCAGTTCTTC
d_gene: -
v_gene: TRBV6-4
abundance: -
j_gene: TRBJ2-1

CDR3aa: CASSLTGTGAQSEQYF
CDR3nt: TGTGCCAGCAGTCTAACCGGGACAGGGGCCCAAAGCGAGCAGTACTTC
d_gene: TRBD1
v_gene: TRBV28
abundance: once
j_gene: TRBJ2-7

CDR3aa: CASSEIAGAGGEQFF
CDR3nt: TGTGCCAGCAGTGAAATAGCGGGAGCAGGAGGTGAGCAGTTCTTC
d_gene: TRBD2
v_gene: TRBV2
abundance: few
j_gene: TRBJ2-1

CDR3aa: CASRRTSRGETQYF
CDR3nt: TGTGCCAGCAGACGGACTAGCCGGGGGGAGACCCAGTACTTC
d_gene: TRBD2
v_gene: TRBV6-5
abundance: -
j_gene: TRBJ2-5

CDR3aa: CASSHSFVGDKDEQYF
CDR3nt: TGTGCCAGCAGCCACTCGTTTGTGGGAGATAAAGACGAGCAGTACTTC
d_gene: -
v_gene: TRBV4-2
abundance: few
j_gene: TRBJ2-7

CDR3aa: CASSLDLGAGYTF
CDR3nt: TGTGCCAGCAGCTTAGATCTGGGAGCTGGCTACACCTTC
d_gene: -
v_gene: TRBV11-2
abundance: -
j_gene: TRBJ1-2

CDR3aa: CASSPIGGREEKLFF
CDR3nt: TGTGCCAGCAGCCCAATAGGCGGTCGGGAAGAAAAACTGTTTTTT
d_gene: -
v_gene: TRBV9
abundance: -
j_gene: TRBJ1-4

CDR3aa: CASSPSPQALQETQYF
CDR3nt: TGTGCCAGTAGTCCTTCGCCGCAGGCCCTCCAAGAGACCCAGTACTTC
d_gene: -
v_gene: TRBV19
abundance: -
j_gene: TRBJ2-5

CDR3aa: CASSKVDSGRALQGNGTDTQYF
CDR3nt: TGTGCCAGCAGCAAAGTGGATAGCGGGAGGGCCTTACAGGGAAATGGCACAGATACGCAGTATTTT
d_gene: -
v_gene: TRBV21-1
abundance: -
j_gene: TRBJ2-3

CDR3aa: CASSVSGGTNEKLFF
CDR3nt: TGTGCCAGCAGTGTGTCAGGGGGCACTAATGAAAAACTGTTTTTT
d_gene: TRBD1
v_gene: TRBV6-1
abundance: -
j_gene: TRBJ1-4

CDR3aa: CASSLWTDYVYGYTF
CDR3nt: TGCGCCAGCAGCTTGTGGACGGACTATGTATATGGCTACACCTTC
d_gene: -
v_gene: TRBV5-1
abundance: -
j_gene: TRBJ1-2

CDR3aa: CASSKTGSMNTEAFF
CDR3nt: TGTGCCAGCAGCAAGACCGGGTCCATGAACACTGAAGCTTTCTTT
d_gene: -
v_gene: TRBV5-6
abundance: -
j_gene: TRBJ1-1

CDR3aa: CSVASQGSPPTYGYTF
CDR3nt: TGCAGCGTTGCGTCGCAGGGGTCCCCTCCTACCTATGGCTACACCTTC
d_gene: -
v_gene: TRBV29-1
abundance: once
j_gene: TRBJ1-2

CDR3aa: CASSLGTDTQYF
CDR3nt: TGTGCCAGCTCACTAGGCACAGATACGCAGTATTTT
d_gene: -
v_gene: TRBV18
abundance: -
j_gene: TRBJ2-3

CDR3aa: CASSPGTSPRSSTDTQYF
CDR3nt: TGTGCCAGCTCGCCCGGGACTAGCCCGAGGAGTAGCACAGATACGCAGTATTTT
d_gene: TRBD2
v_gene: TRBV18
abundance: -
j_gene: TRBJ2-3

CDR3aa: CASSGGQGGETQYF
CDR3nt: TGTGCCAGCAGCGGGGGACAGGGAGGAGAGACCCAGTACTTC
d_gene: TRBD1
v_gene: TRBV9
abundance: -
j_gene: TRBJ2-5

CDR3aa: CATSREGPGTEIYEQYF
CDR3nt: TGTGCCACCAGCAGAGAGGGGCCCGGGACAGAGATCTACGAGCAGTACTTC
d_gene: TRBD1
v_gene: TRBV15
abundance: -
j_gene: TRBJ2-7

CDR3aa: CASSIDSGNTIYF
CDR3nt: TGTGCCAGCAGTATCGACAGTGGAAACACCATATATTTT
d_gene: -
v_gene: TRBV6-1
abundance: -
j_gene: TRBJ1-3

CDR3aa: CASGRNWQGESYNEQFF
CDR3nt: TGTGCCAGTGGGAGAAATTGGCAGGGGGAATCCTACAATGAGCAGTTCTTC
d_gene: TRBD1
v_gene: TRBV9
abundance: few
j_gene: TRBJ2-1

CDR3aa: CASSQQGSISGNQPQHF
CDR3nt: TGCGCCAGCAGCCAACAGGGGTCCATCTCTGGCAACCAGCCCCAGCATTTT
d_gene: -
v_gene: TRBV4-1
abundance: -
j_gene: TRBJ1-5

CDR3aa: CASSIGAGRNSNQPQHF
CDR3nt: TGTGCCAGTAGTATTGGGGCAGGGCGAAATAGCAATCAGCCCCAGCATTTT
d_gene: -
v_gene: TRBV19
abundance: few
j_gene: TRBJ1-5

CDR3aa: CASSQEGEGTGNTIYF
CDR3nt: TGTGCCAGCAGCCAAGAGGGGGAGGGAACTGGAAACACCATATATTTT
d_gene: -
v_gene: TRBV5-4
abundance: few
j_gene: TRBJ1-3

CDR3aa: CASSQGQEFGTNEKLFF
CDR3nt: TGTGCCAGCAGCCAGGGACAGGAGTTTGGAACTAATGAAAAACTGTTTTTT
d_gene: TRBD1
v_gene: TRBV4-2
abundance: few
j_gene: TRBJ1-4

CDR3aa: CATTSGGRNEQFF
CDR3nt: TGTGCCACCACTAGCGGAGGAAGGAATGAGCAGTTCTTC
d_gene: TRBD2
v_gene: TRBV2
abundance: few
j_gene: TRBJ2-1

CDR3aa: CASSRLAGEIYEQYF
CDR3nt: TGTGCCAGCAGTCGTCTAGCGGGAGAGATTTACGAGCAGTACTTC
d_gene: TRBD2
v_gene: TRBV6-5
abundance: -
j_gene: TRBJ2-7

CDR3aa: CASRAGGGRAVRGYTF
CDR3nt: TGTGCCAGCAGGGCCGGGGGGGGCAGGGCCGTTCGGGGCTACACCTTC
d_gene: -
v_gene: TRBV2
abundance: -
j_gene: TRBJ1-2

CDR3aa: CAWSLQVNEKLFF
CDR3nt: TGTGCCTGGAGTCTACAGGTTAATGAAAAACTGTTTTTT
d_gene: -
v_gene: TRBV30
abundance: -
j_gene: TRBJ1-4

CDR3aa: CASSLNQGAAEAFF
CDR3nt: TGTGCCAGCAGTTTAAATCAGGGGGCGGCTGAAGCTTTCTTT
d_gene: TRBD1
v_gene: TRBV27
abundance: -
j_gene: TRBJ1-1

CDR3aa: CASSVGQGAPDTQYF
CDR3nt: TGTGCCAGCAGCGTTGGACAGGGGGCGCCCGATACGCAGTATTTT
d_gene: TRBD1
v_gene: TRBV9
abundance: -
j_gene: TRBJ2-3

CDR3aa: CASSLAASGRYNEQFF
CDR3nt: TGCGCCAGCAGCTTGGCCGCTAGCGGGAGGTACAATGAGCAGTTCTTC
d_gene: TRBD2
v_gene: TRBV5-1
abundance: -
j_gene: TRBJ2-1

CDR3aa: CASSRVMGTGELFF
CDR3nt: TGCGCCAGCAGCAGGGTCATGGGCACCGGGGAGCTGTTTTTT
d_gene: -
v_gene: TRBV10-1
abundance: -
j_gene: TRBJ2-2

CDR3aa: CASSQINTEAFF
CDR3nt: TGTGCCAGCAGCCAGATAAACACTGAAGCTTTCTTT
d_gene: -
v_gene: TRBV6-5
abundance: -
j_gene: TRBJ1-1

CDR3aa: CASTLQGRYYGYTF
CDR3nt: TGTGCCAGCACCCTACAGGGCAGGTACTATGGCTACACCTTC
d_gene: -
v_gene: TRBV28
abundance: once
j_gene: TRBJ1-2

CDR3aa: CASSLVALNTEAFF
CDR3nt: TGTGCCAGCAGCTTAGTCGCGTTGAACACTGAAGCTTTCTTT
d_gene: -
v_gene: TRBV7-2
abundance: -
j_gene: TRBJ1-1

CDR3aa: CAISESAPETQYF
CDR3nt: TGTGCCATCAGTGAGTCAGCCCCAGAGACCCAGTACTTC
d_gene: -
v_gene: TRBV10-3
abundance: -
j_gene: TRBJ2-5